The next 15 T cell receptor beta chains were all read from a single sample in a study of T cell repertoires in cytomegalovirus infection. In TCRdb, the reads were re-called with MiXCR into one record per CDR3 protein. The repertoire holds fewer than 700,000 distinct CDR3 sequences, with about 24% as singletons. The sample consisted of CD8+ T cells from PBMCs. These receptors originate from a human donor in good health (CMV status not recorded). Some clones in this sample may be carry-over from other donors' samples.

This clonotype was seen just once. Sequence at one end of the junction differs from germline and may be a read error. This chain joins TRBV7-8 and TRBJ1-5, with TRBD1 matching 7 bases. The CDR3 loop spans 15 amino acids. Germline CDR1 is SGHVS and CDR2 is FQNEAQ. CDR3 in amino acids: CASSLEAGGFQSQHF. In DNA form, the CDR3 reads TGTGCCAGCAGCTTAGAAGCAGGGGGGTTTCAGTCCCAGCATTTT.

This clonotype was seen repeatedly, ten times or more. The gene calls are TRBV7-3 and TRBJ2-1; a weak D match, TRBD2 (5 bases). V gave up 5 bases and J gave up 10 bases, with 15 bases separating them. Germline loops: CDR1 SGHTA, CDR2 FQGTGA. This CDR3 spans 13 amino acids. DNA for the CDR3: TGTGCCAGCAGCCCCATTGGAGGACCAGAGCAGTTCTTC. Translation gives CASSPIGGPEQFF.

CDR3 sequence: CASRVTLLSGEQFF. For the CDR3, the DNA is TGTGCCAGCAGAGTTACGCTGTTATCCGGTGAGCAGTTCTTC. The rearrangement links TRBV6-2 or TRBV6-3 to TRBJ2-1; D remains ambiguous. V was trimmed by 6 bases and J by 9 bases, leaving 18 bases between them. The CDR3 is 14 residues long. Germline V gene lookup returns CDR1 MNHEY and CDR2 SVGEGT.

This clonotype was picked up a small number of times. The chain carries TRBV2 and TRBJ2-2; 9 nucleotides line up with TRBD1. The CDR3 runs 17 residues. CDR1 is SNHLY and CDR2 is FYNNEI in the germline V gene. J gave up 5 bases and V 4 bases, and 11 bases lay outside the gene matches. The CDR3 DNA reads as TGTGCCAGCAGTGTATCACCGGGACAGGGAAAAACCGGGGAGCTGTTTTTT. This sequence encodes CASSVSPGQGKTGELFF.

The V and J genes are TRBV20-1 and TRBJ2-2, with D unclear. V lost 0 bases and J lost 1, with 9 bases in between. Germline V gene sequence: CDR1 DFQATT, CDR2 SNEGSKA (reference sequence). The CDR3 is made up of 15 amino acids. This chain's CDR3 is CSARDFSQNTGELFF. The CDR3 nucleotides are TGCAGTGCTAGAGATTTTTCACAGAACACCGGGGAGCTGTTTTTT.

The chain recombines TRBV7-9 with TRBJ2-2, with TRBD2 as a possible D gene (6 bases). V was clipped by 5 bases and J by 2 bases, with 15 bases between them. The CDR3 length is 16 residues. Germline CDR1 is SEHNR and CDR2 is FQNEAQ (reference sequence). CDR3 DNA sequence: TGTGCCAGCAGCCCTAGCGCGGGCTCAAACACCGGGGAGCTGTTTTTT. It specifies CASSPSAGSNTGELFF.

This chain links TRBV29-1 with TRBJ2-1; D possibly corresponds to TRBD1 (6 bases). Germline CDR1 SQVTM, CDR2 ANQGSEA. The CDR3 is 12 amino acids. Between the trimmed V and J ends, which lost 6 bases and 9 bases, there was a span of 15 bases. CDR3 amino acids: CSVYGQIGEQFF. DNA for the CDR3: TGCAGCGTCTACGGACAGATCGGTGAGCAGTTCTTC.

This clonotype was counted at least ten times. The J gene is TRBJ1-5, the V gene TRBV28; D unresolved. V lost 2 bases to trimming and J lost 5 bases, with 10 bases between them. The CDR3 spans 14 residues. Germline-derived CDR1 and CDR2 are MDHEN and SYDVKM. CDR3 loop: CASSLQQHDQPQHF. DNA of the CDR3: TGTGCCAGCAGTTTACAACAGCACGATCAGCCCCAGCATTTT.

This clonotype was picked up a small number of times. DNA for the CDR3: TGTGCCAGCAGTTACACGGCAGGGTCCATAGCTAACTATGGCTACACCTTC. Translating it yields CASSYTAGSIANYGYTF. This chain joins TRBV6-5 and TRBJ1-2, with a tentative D call TRBD1 (5 bases). The germline CDR1 and CDR2 sequences are MNHEY and SVGAGI. This CDR3 has 17 residues. The V end was cut by 2 bases, the J end by 0 bases, with 16 bases between.

This clonotype was seen a handful of times. V and J are TRBV7-2 and TRBJ2-7; 9 bases agree with TRBD2. In germline, CDR1 is SGHTA, CDR2 FQGNSA. V lost 4 bases, J lost 8 bases, and 12 bases stayed unmatched. The CDR3 sequence is 15 residues long. The CDR3 loop reads CASSSSGLADMKQYF. Written as DNA, the CDR3 is TGTGCCAGCAGCTCCTCGGGACTAGCCGACATGAAGCAGTACTTC.

The sample holds a few counts of this clonotype. The rearrangement uses TRBV14 and TRBJ2-5; 7 bases match TRBD2. CDR3 length: 14 residues. J lost 4 bases, V lost 1 base, and 3 bases had no gene match. The germline CDR1 and CDR2 sequences are SGHDN and FVKESK. DNA for the CDR3: TGTGCCAGCAGCCAAGTAAAGCGGGGAGAGACCCAGTACTTC. Translation gives CASSQVKRGETQYF. Looking up the rest from reference TRBV14 and TRBJ2-5 gives the full variable domain: EAGVTQFPSHSVIEKGQTVTLRCDPISGHDNLYWYRRVMGKEIKFLLHFVKESKQDESGMPNNRFLAERTGGTYSTLKVQPAELEDSGVYFCASSQVKRGETQYFGPGTRLLVL.

This clonotype was observed a few times. The V gene is TRBV19, the J gene TRBJ2-3; 7 bases align to TRBD2. The germline V gene encodes CDR1 LNHDA and CDR2 SQIVND (reference sequence). CDR3 size: 17 residues. V lost 2 bases and J lost 2; bases outside the gene matches: 10. Written as DNA, the CDR3 is TGTGCCAGTAGTATAAACGGGGCTAGCGGATTCACAGATACGCAGTATTTT. It specifies CASSINGASGFTDTQYF.

This clonotype was counted at least ten times. The chain uses TRBV7-9 and TRBJ2-3; D gene ambiguous. With 4 bases removed from V and 1 base from J, the gap between germline ends came to 12 bases. The V gene's germline CDR1 is SEHNR and CDR2 FQNEAQ (reference sequence). This CDR3 comprises 15 residues. CDR3 DNA sequence: TGTGCCAGCAGCTCCGCCGGCTCAGGCACAGATACGCAGTATTTT. It is translated as CASSSAGSGTDTQYF.

The chain carries TRBV29-1 and TRBJ1-2; the match to TRBD1 covers 9 bases. J lost 6 bases, V lost 6 bases, and 8 bases had no gene match. The germline gives CDR1 SQVTM, CDR2 ANQGSEA. This CDR3 has 13 residues. CDR3 loop: CSVLHRGQDGYTF. CDR3 nucleotide sequence: TGCAGCGTCCTCCACAGGGGGCAGGATGGCTACACCTTC.

The chain uses TRBV4-1 and TRBJ1-5; D unclear. V lost 0 bases, J lost 0 bases, and 6 bases lay in between. The CDR3 totals 15 residues. Germline CDR1 and CDR2: MGHRA and YSYEKL. This CDR3 reads CASSQESVSNQPQHF. CDR3 DNA sequence: TGCGCCAGCAGCCAAGAATCAGTTAGCAATCAGCCCCAGCATTTT.